The rows below give T cell receptor beta chains drawn from one sample of a study of T cell changes during pregnancy in multiple sclerosis. Using immunoSEQ multiplex PCR, the repertoire was profiled, and TCRdb retains in-frame clones only, with some absent. This table has 30,000 to 45,000 clones, 90% to 95% appearing once. The sample was CD4+ T cells from peripheral blood mononuclear cells, taken after pregnancy. These receptor sequences come from a female donor with multiple sclerosis, enrolled in a pregnancy study. Each CDR3 is given with its conserved first and last residue. The D gene is left open where the match is weak. Size values are once, few and many counts, or a class for expanded clones, and some rows have none.

J | D | V | size | length | CDR3 | DNA
TRBJ2-2 | - | TRBV5-5 | - | 14 | CASSIRTDTGELFF | TGTGCCAGCAGCATTAGGACAGATACTGGGGAGCTGTTTTTT
TRBJ1-2 | - | TRBV20-1 | once | 10 | CSWGRDGYTF | TGCAGTTGGGGGCGCGATGGCTACACCTTC
TRBJ1-4 | - | TRBV2 | - | 14 | CASVRGTRNEKLFF | TGTGCCAGCGTCCGGGGAACGAGAAATGAAAAACTGTTTTTT
TRBJ2-5 | - | TRBV5-1 | - | 13 | CASRTSFEETQYF | TGCGCCAGCAGAACGAGTTTTGAGGAGACCCAGTACTTC
TRBJ2-1 | TRBD1 | TRBV19 | once | 15 | CASSIWTGGAYEQFF | TGTGCCAGTAGTATATGGACAGGGGGCGCCTATGAGCAGTTCTTC
TRBJ2-7 | TRBD2 | TRBV5-1 | once | 13 | CASSGTSGSEQYF | TGCGCCAGCAGCGGGACTAGCGGGAGCGAGCAGTACTTC
TRBJ2-7 | - | TRBV28 | - | 14 | CASIPETLGYEQYF | TGTGCCAGCATACCGGAGACTCTTGGCTACGAGCAGTACTTC
TRBJ2-1 | TRBD1 | TRBV28 | once | 15 | CASSYRGPSYNEQFF | TGTGCCAGCAGCTACAGGGGACCCTCCTACAATGAGCAGTTCTTC
TRBJ2-7 | - | TRBV7-9 | - | 14 | CASSPTGGLLEQYF | TGTGCCAGCAGCCCAACCGGGGGACTGCTCGAGCAGTACTTC
TRBJ2-3 | - | TRBV5-5 | - | 14 | CASSLEGSTDTQYF | TGTGCCAGCAGCTTGGAGGGGAGCACAGATACGCAGTATTTT
TRBJ1-1 | - | TRBV27 | - | 15 | CASSPRGGKNTEAFF | TGTGCCAGCAGCCCCCGGGGCGGGAAGAACACTGAAGCTTTCTTT
TRBJ1-1 | TRBD1 | TRBV18 | - | 18 | CASSPFPLQGSMNTEAFF | TGTGCCAGCTCACCATTCCCTTTACAGGGGAGCATGAACACTGAAGCTTTCTTT
TRBJ2-3 | - | TRBV6-5 | once | 14 | CASSPGQTTDTQYF | TGTGCCAGCTCCCCTGGGCAGACCACAGATACGCAGTATTTT
TRBJ2-7 | - | TRBV7-2 | - | 17 | CASSLTLPGGHSYEQYF | TGTGCCAGCAGCTTAACCCTTCCAGGAGGGCACTCCTACGAGCAGTACTTC
TRBJ2-7 | - | TRBV5-1 | - | 12 | CASSQKSYEQYF | TGCGCCAGCAGCCAGAAATCCTACGAGCAGTACTTC
TRBJ2-1 | - | TRBV9 | - | 16 | CASAVEGAGSYNEQFF | TGTGCCAGCGCAGTCGAAGGGGCTGGCTCCTACAATGAGCAGTTCTTC
TRBJ2-1 | - | TRBV7-9 | - | 15 | CASYLGGATYNEQFF | TGTGCCAGTTACTTAGGGGGGGCCACCTACAATGAGCAGTTCTTC
TRBJ1-2 | - | TRBV19 | - | 13 | CASRDSQYYGYTF | TGTGCCAGCAGGGACTCCCAGTACTATGGCTACACCTTC
TRBJ2-1 | TRBD2 | TRBV5-1 | once | 16 | CASSLAPTGGTNEQFF | TGCGCCAGCAGCTTGGCCCCGACGGGGGGAACCAATGAGCAGTTCTTC
TRBJ1-2 | - | TRBV5-4 | - | 14 | CASSPAGTNYGYTF | TGTGCCAGCAGCCCGGCGGGGACTAACTATGGCTACACCTTC
TRBJ2-7 | TRBD1 | TRBV9 | - | 15 | CASSVATGQPYEQYF | TGTGCCAGCAGCGTAGCTACGGGACAGCCCTACGAGCAGTACTTC
TRBJ1-1 | TRBD1 | TRBV12-5 | - | 15 | CASGLARQGGTEAFF | TGTGCTAGTGGTTTGGCAAGACAGGGGGGCACTGAAGCTTTCTTT
TRBJ1-1 | TRBD1 | TRBV4-1 | - | 18 | CASSQGELGGLFWTEAFF | TGCGCCAGCAGCCAAGGAGAGTTAGGGGGCTTGTTTTGGACTGAAGCTTTCTTT
TRBJ1-2 | TRBD1 | TRBV15 | - | 14 | CATSPRSTGLGYTF | TGTGCCACCAGCCCTCGATCGACAGGGCTTGGCTACACCTTC
TRBJ1-2 | - | TRBV28 | - | 11 | CASSFWSGYTF | TGTGCCAGCAGTTTTTGGAGTGGCTACACCTTC
TRBJ1-1 | - | TRBV29-1 | - | 14 | CSVLGEGGTTEAFF | TGCAGCGTTCTTGGGGAGGGGGGAACCACTGAAGCTTTCTTT
TRBJ2-2 | TRBD2 | TRBV4-3 | - | 17 | CASSLGGSGDFSGELFF | TGCGCCAGCAGCCTGGGGGGTAGCGGGGACTTCTCCGGGGAGCTGTTTTTT
TRBJ1-6 | - | TRBV6-4 | - | 15 | CASSAAGTRNSPLHF | TGTGCCAGCAGTGCCGCAGGCACCCGTAATTCACCCCTCCACTTT
TRBJ1-2 | - | TRBV6-1 | - | 11 | CASSRGDGYTF | TGTGCCAGCAGTCGGGGGGATGGCTACACCTTC
TRBJ2-7 | TRBD1 | TRBV28 | - | 16 | CASSSPGTGSLYEQYF | TGTGCCAGCAGTAGCCCCGGGACAGGTTCTCTCTACGAGCAGTACTTC
TRBJ2-3 | - | TRBV27 | - | 13 | CASRLGGTDTQYF | TGTGCCAGCAGGCTAGGAGGCACAGATACGCAGTATTTT
TRBJ2-1 | TRBD2 | TRBV19 | - | 17 | CASTDTLMSGRYNEQFF | TGTGCCAGTACGGATACTTTGATGAGCGGGAGATACAATGAGCAGTTCTTC
TRBJ1-4 | TRBD1 | TRBV6-5 | - | 15 | CASSPWTGRNEKLFF | TGTGCCAGCAGTCCCTGGACAGGTAGAAATGAAAAACTGTTTTTT
TRBJ1-3 | - | TRBV30 | - | 15 | CAWSGGRASGNTIYF | TGTGCCTGGAGCGGGGGGAGGGCCTCTGGAAACACCATATATTTT
TRBJ2-2 | TRBD1 | TRBV6-1 | once | 19 | CASSEAGQGAFMYTGELFF | TGTGCCAGCAGTGAAGCCGGACAGGGGGCGTTTATGTACACCGGGGAGCTGTTTTTT
TRBJ2-1 | TRBD1 | TRBV2 | - | 15 | CASSRDRSSYNEQFF | TGTGCCAGCAGTCGGGACAGGAGCTCCTACAATGAGCAGTTCTTC
TRBJ2-3 | TRBD2 | TRBV2 | - | 16 | CASRTGLAGRTDTQYF | TGTGCCAGCAGAACTGGACTAGCGGGACGCACAGATACGCAGTATTTT
TRBJ1-2 | TRBD1 | TRBV7-8 | - | 13 | CASSTSTGRGYTF | TGTGCCAGCAGCACGTCGACAGGGCGAGGCTACACCTTC
TRBJ2-7 | - | TRBV6-7 | - | 16 | CATSGPPCLFSYEQYF | TGTGCCACCAGCGGTCCGCCTTGCCTTTTCTCCTACGAGCAGTACTTC
TRBJ1-2 | TRBD1 | TRBV28 | - | 15 | CASSPGQGIANGYTF | TGTGCCAGCAGCCCGGGACAGGGAATTGCGAATGGCTACACCTTC
TRBJ2-1 | - | TRBV19 | - | 14 | CASSPRQVTGEQFF | TGTGCCAGTAGTCCTCGACAGGTGACGGGCGAGCAGTTCTTC
TRBJ2-2 | - | TRBV19 | - | 15 | CASTSGELNTGELFF | TGTGCCAGCACCAGCGGCGAATTGAACACCGGGGAGCTGTTTTTT
TRBJ2-5 | TRBD2 | TRBV5-1 | - | 14 | CASSSLAGAETQYF | TGCGCCAGCAGCTCACTAGCGGGGGCAGAGACCCAGTACTTC
TRBJ2-3 | - | TRBV5-8 | - | 13 | CASSLSGTDTQYF | TGTGCCAGCAGCTTGTCAGGCACAGATACGCAGTATTTT
TRBJ2-6 | - | TRBV5-4 | - | 13 | CASTWGVSNVLTF | TGTGCCAGCACCTGGGGGGTGTCCAACGTCCTGACTTTC
TRBJ2-7 | TRBD1 | TRBV5-1 | - | 16 | CASSQAPGQAAYEQYF | TGCGCCAGCAGCCAGGCCCCGGGACAGGCCGCCTACGAGCAGTACTTC
TRBJ2-7 | TRBD2 | TRBV9 | - | 13 | CASSVDLAGEQYF | TGTGCCAGCAGCGTAGACCTAGCGGGAGAGCAGTACTTC